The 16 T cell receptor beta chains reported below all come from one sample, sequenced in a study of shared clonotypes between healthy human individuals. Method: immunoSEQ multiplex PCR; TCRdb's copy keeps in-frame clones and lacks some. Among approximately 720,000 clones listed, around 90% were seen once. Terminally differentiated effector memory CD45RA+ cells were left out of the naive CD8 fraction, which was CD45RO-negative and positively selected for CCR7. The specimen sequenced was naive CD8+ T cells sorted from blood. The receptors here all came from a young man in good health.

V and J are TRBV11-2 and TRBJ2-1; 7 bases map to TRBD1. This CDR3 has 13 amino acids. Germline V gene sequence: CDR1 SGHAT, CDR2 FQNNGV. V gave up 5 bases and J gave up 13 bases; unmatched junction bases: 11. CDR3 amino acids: CASSRPGTAIQFF. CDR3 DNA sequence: TGTGCCAGCAGCCGCCCTGGGACAGCAATTCAGTTCTTC.

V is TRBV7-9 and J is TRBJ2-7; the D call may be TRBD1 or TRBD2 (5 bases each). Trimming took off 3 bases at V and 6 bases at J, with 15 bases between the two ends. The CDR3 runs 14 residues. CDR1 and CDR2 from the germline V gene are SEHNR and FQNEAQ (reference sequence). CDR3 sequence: CASSFPGPHREQYF. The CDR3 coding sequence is TGTGCCAGCAGCTTCCCGGGACCCCACCGCGAGCAGTACTTC.

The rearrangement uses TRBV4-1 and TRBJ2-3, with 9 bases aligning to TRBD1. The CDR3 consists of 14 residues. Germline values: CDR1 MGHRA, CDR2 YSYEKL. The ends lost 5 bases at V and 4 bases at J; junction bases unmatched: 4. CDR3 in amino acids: CASSFRDRADTQYF. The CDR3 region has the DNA TGCGCCAGCAGCTTCCGGGACAGGGCAGATACGCAGTATTTT.

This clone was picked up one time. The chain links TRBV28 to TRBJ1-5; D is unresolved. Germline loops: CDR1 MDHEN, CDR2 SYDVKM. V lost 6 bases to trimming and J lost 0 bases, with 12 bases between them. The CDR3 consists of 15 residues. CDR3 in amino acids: CASSLTAFSNQPQHF. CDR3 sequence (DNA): TGTGCCAGCAGCCTCACAGCGTTTAGCAATCAGCCCCAGCATTTT.

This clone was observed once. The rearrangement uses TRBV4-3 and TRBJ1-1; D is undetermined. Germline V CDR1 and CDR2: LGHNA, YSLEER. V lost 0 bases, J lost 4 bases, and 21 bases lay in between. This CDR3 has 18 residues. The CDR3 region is CASSQDNVVWGAGTEAFF. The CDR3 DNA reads TGCGCCAGCAGCCAAGATAATGTGGTTTGGGGTGCGGGCACTGAAGCTTTCTTT.

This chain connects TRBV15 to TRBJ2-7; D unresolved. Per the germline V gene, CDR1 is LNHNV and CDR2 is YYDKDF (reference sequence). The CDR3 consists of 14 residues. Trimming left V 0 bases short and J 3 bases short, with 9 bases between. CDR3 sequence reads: CATSRDWFNYEQYF. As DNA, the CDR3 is TGTGCCACCAGCAGAGATTGGTTCAACTACGAGCAGTACTTC.

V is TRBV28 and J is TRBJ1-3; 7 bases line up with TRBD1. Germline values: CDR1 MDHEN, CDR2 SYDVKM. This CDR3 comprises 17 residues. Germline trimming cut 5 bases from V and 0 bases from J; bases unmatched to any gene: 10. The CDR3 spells CASSPTGIRDSGNTIYF. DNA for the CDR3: TGTGCCAGCAGTCCGACAGGGATAAGGGACTCTGGAAACACCATATATTTT.

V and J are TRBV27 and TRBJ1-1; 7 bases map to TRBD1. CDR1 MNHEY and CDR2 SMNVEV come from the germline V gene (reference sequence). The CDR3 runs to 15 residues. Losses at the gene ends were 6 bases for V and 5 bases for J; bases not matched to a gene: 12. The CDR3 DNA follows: TGTGCCAGCAGCCCTGGGAGTGGCAGGGGGACTGAAGCTTTCTTT. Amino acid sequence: CASSPGSGRGTEAFF.

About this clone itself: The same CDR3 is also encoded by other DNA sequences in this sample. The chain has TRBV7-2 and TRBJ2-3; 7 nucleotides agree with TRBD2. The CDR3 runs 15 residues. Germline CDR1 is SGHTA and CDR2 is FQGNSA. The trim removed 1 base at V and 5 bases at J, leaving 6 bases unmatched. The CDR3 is CASSLGAGVGDTQYF. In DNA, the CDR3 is TGTGCCAGCAGCTTAGGCGCGGGAGTTGGAGATACGCAGTATTTT.

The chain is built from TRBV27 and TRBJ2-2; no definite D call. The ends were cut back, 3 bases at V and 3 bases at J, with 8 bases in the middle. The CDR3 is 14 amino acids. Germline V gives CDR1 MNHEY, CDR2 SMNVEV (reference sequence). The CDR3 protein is CASSFFTYTGELFF. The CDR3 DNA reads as TGTGCCAGCAGTTTTTTCACGTACACCGGGGAGCTGTTTTTT.

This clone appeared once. In DNA, the CDR3 is TGCGCCAGCTACCCCGGCAGGGACCTTCACTACGACGGGCAGTACTTC. It yields the protein CASYPGRDLHYDGQYF. This chain uses TRBV5-1 with TRBJ2-7, with D possibly being TRBD1 or TRBD2 (5 bases each). CDR3 length: 16 residues. Germline CDR1 is SGHRS and CDR2 is YFSETQ. V shed 7 bases and J shed 9 bases, with 29 bases lying between them.

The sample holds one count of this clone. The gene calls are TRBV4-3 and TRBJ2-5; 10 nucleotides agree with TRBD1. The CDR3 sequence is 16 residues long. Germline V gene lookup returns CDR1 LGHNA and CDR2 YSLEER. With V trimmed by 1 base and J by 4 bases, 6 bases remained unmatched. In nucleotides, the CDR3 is TGCGCCAGCAGCCAAGGATTGGGACAGGGGCTAGAGACCCAGTACTTC. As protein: CASSQGLGQGLETQYF.

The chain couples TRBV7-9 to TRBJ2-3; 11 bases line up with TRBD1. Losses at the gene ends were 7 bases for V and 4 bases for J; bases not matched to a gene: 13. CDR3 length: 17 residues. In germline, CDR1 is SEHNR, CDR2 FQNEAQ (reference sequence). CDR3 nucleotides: TGTGCCAGCACCGGTATCGAGTGGACAGGGGGCGCAGATACGCAGTATTTT. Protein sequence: CASTGIEWTGGADTQYF.

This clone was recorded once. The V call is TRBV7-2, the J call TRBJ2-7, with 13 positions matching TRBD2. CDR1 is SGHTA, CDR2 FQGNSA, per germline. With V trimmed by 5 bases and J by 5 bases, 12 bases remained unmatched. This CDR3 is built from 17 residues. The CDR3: CASSVTSGRWSPHEQYF. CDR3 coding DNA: TGTGCCAGCAGCGTGACTAGCGGGAGGTGGTCCCCTCACGAGCAGTACTTC.

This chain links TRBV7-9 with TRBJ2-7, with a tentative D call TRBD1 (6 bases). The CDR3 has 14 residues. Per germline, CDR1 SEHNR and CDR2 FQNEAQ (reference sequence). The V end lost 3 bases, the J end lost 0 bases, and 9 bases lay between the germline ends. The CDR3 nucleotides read TGTGCCAGCAGCTTGCGGACAGCCTCCTACGAGCAGTACTTC. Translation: CASSLRTASYEQYF.

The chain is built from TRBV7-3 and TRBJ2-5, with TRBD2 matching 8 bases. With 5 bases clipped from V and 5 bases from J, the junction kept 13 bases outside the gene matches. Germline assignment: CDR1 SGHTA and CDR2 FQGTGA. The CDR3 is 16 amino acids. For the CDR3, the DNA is TGTGCCAGCAGCGACCCTCTAGCGCCGGGAGGGGAGACCCAGTACTTC. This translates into CASSDPLAPGGETQYF.